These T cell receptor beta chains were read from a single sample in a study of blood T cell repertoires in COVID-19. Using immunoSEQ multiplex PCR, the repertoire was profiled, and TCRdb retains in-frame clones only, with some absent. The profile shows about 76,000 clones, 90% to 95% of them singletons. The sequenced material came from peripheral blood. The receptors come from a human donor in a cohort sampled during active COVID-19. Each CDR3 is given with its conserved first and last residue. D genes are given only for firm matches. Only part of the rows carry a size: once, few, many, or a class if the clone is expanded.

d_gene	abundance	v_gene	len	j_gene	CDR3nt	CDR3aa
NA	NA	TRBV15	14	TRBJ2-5	TGTGCCACCAGCAGAGATCCGGGGATGGAGACCCAGTACTTC	CATSRDPGMETQYF
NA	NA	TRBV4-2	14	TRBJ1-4	TGTGCCAGCAGCCCCCGGGAGGGTAATGAAAAACTGTTTTTT	CASSPREGNEKLFF
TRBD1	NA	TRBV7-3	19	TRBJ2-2	TGTGCCAGCAGCTTAACGGGGCAGAGGACAGGGGGCGCGAGCGGGGAGCTGTTTTTT	CASSLTGQRTGGASGELFF
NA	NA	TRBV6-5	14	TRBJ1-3	TGTGCCAGCAGTTACGCGACAGGTGGAAACACCATATATTTT	CASSYATGGNTIYF
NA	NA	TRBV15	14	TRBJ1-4	TGTGCCACCAGCAGGGACCATGGGGAGGAAAAACTGTTTTTT	CATSRDHGEEKLFF
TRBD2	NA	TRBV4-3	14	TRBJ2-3	TGCGCCAGCACCTCGGGACTACCCGGGGATACGCAGTATTTT	CASTSGLPGDTQYF
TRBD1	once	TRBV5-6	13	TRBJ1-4	TGTGCCAGCAGCCCCGGGACAGGGGAAAAACTGTTTTTT	CASSPGTGEKLFF
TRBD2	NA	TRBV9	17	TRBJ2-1	TGTGCCAGCAGCGACCGACCTAGCGGAAGCTCCTACAATGAGCAGTTCTTC	CASSDRPSGSSYNEQFF
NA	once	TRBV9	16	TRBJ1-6	TGTGCCAGCAGCGTCCAGGGGTTGTCCTATAATTCACCCCTCCACTTT	CASSVQGLSYNSPLHF
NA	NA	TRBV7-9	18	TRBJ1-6	TGTGCCAGCAGCCCATATACAGGGAACGGGCCTTTTAATTCACCCCTCCACTTT	CASSPYTGNGPFNSPLHF
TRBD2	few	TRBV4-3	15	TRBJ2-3	TGCGCCAGCAGCCAAGGACTAGCGGGCACAGATACGCAGTATTTT	CASSQGLAGTDTQYF
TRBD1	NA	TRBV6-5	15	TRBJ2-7	TGTGCCAGCAGTTTGGGGACAGTAAACTCCTACGAGCAGTACTTC	CASSLGTVNSYEQYF
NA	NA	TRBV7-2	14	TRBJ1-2	TGTGCCAGCAGCCTAGGACAGCCTAACTATGGCTACACCTTC	CASSLGQPNYGYTF
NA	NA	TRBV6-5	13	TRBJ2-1	TGTGCCAGCGGTCTTAGCTCCTACAATGAGCAGTTCTTC	CASGLSSYNEQFF
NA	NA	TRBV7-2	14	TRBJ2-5	TGTGCCAGCAGCCCGCGCCTTAGATCAGAGACCCAGTACTTC	CASSPRLRSETQYF
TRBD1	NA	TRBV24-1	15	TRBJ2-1	TGTGCCACCAGTGAGAACAGGGGGCTCTACAATGAGCAGTTCTTC	CATSENRGLYNEQFF
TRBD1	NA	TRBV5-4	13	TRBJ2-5	TGTGCCAGCAGCTCCGACAGGGCGGAGACCCAGTACTTC	CASSSDRAETQYF
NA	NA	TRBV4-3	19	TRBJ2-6	TGCGCCAGCAGCCAAAGAAAATTTCGGGGGGCGGCAGGGGCCAACGTCCTGACTTTC	CASSQRKFRGAAGANVLTF
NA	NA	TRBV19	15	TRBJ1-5	TGTGCCAGTACCCCGGACAACTATAGCAATCAGCCCCAGCATTTT	CASTPDNYSNQPQHF
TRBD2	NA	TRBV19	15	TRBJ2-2	TGTGCCAGTAGTAGAGAGCGGGGGCCCCCCGGGGAGCTGTTTTTT	CASSRERGPPGELFF
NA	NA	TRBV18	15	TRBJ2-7	TGTGCCAGCTCACCACTACCCTCAGGGGTCGGCGAGCAGTACTTC	CASSPLPSGVGEQYF
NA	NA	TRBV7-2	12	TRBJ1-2	TGTGCCAGCAGCCTCGGGGACTATGGCTACACCTTC	CASSLGDYGYTF
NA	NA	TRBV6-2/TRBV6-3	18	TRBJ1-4	TGTGCCAGCAGTACGGAGTGGGTGCGGTTGCGACCTAATGAAAAACTGTTTTTT	CASSTEWVRLRPNEKLFF
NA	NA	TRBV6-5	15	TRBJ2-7	TGTGCCAGCCGGCTCTCAGGGCCAACTGACTACGAGCAGTACTTC	CASRLSGPTDYEQYF
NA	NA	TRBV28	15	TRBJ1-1	TGTGCCACAGGGGCAGCCGACCGGTGGGGCACTGAAGCTTTCTTT	CATGAADRWGTEAFF
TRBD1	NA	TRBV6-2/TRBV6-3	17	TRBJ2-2	TGTGCCAGCAGTCCCCCCGACAGGGGGACGAACACCGGGGAGCTGTTTTTT	CASSPPDRGTNTGELFF
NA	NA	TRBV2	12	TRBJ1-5	TGTGCCAGCAATTTAGGCAATCAGCCCCAGCATTTT	CASNLGNQPQHF
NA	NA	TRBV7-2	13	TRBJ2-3	TGTGCCAGCAGCTTAGCCCCCGAGGATACGCAGTATTTT	CASSLAPEDTQYF
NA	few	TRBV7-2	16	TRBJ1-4	TGTGCCAGCAGCAGGCCGCCAGGGGCAACTAATGAAAAACTGTTTTTT	CASSRPPGATNEKLFF
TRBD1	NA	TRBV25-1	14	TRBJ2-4	TGTGCCAGCAGTGCTAACCGGGACAGAAACATTCAGTACTTC	CASSANRDRNIQYF
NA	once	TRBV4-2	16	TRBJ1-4	TGTGCCAGCAGCCAGGCACAGGCTTCAACTAATGAAAAACTGTTTTTT	CASSQAQASTNEKLFF
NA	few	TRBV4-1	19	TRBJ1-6	TGCGCCAGCAGCCAACACCAACAGGGTCAGAGCTCCTATAATTCACCCCTCCACTTT	CASSQHQQGQSSYNSPLHF
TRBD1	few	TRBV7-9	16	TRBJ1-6	TGTGCCAGCAGCTCCGCTCGGACAGGCTTCAATTCACCCCTCCACTTT	CASSSARTGFNSPLHF
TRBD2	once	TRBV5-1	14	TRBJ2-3	TGCGCCAGCAGCGTTGCGGGGGGGACAGATACGCAGTATTTT	CASSVAGGTDTQYF
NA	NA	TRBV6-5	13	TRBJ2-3	TGTACCGCAGGGGACCCGGGCACAGATACGCAGTATTTT	CTAGDPGTDTQYF
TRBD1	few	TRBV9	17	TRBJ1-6	TGTGCCAGCAGCGTAGACCCAGGGGGATCCTATAATTCACCCCTCCACTTT	CASSVDPGGSYNSPLHF
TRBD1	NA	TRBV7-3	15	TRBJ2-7	TGTGCCAGCAGCTCTGAACAGGGGGCGCAACACGAGCAGTACTTC	CASSSEQGAQHEQYF
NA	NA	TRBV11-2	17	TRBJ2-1	TGTGCCAGCAGCTTAAACCGTGATGGCCTTCTCTACAATGAGCAGTTCTTC	CASSLNRDGLLYNEQFF
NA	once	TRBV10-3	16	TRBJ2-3	TGTGCCATCAGCGCGGGACTCGTACCACTCACAGATACGCAGTATTTT	CAISAGLVPLTDTQYF
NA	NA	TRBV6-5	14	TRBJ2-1	TGTGCCAGTTCCAACGTGGCAGGCTACAATGAGCAGTTCTTC	CASSNVAGYNEQFF
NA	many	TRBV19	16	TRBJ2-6	TGTGCCAGTACCAGACCAGGCGACTCTGGGGCCAACGTCCTGACTTTC	CASTRPGDSGANVLTF
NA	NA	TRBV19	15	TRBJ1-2	TGTGCCAGTAGTGCAGGCCCCCTTCCTAACTATGGCTACACCTTC	CASSAGPLPNYGYTF
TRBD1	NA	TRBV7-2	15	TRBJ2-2	TGTGCCAGCAGCTTAGACAGGGGTTACACCGGGGAGCTGTTTTTT	CASSLDRGYTGELFF
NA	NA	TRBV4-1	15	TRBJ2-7	TGCGCCAGCAGCCATACGACAGGTGCTAATTACGAGCAGTACTTC	CASSHTTGANYEQYF
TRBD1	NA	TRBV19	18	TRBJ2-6	TGTGCCAGCGGTAAAAAAGGACAGGGGGCGGGTGGGGCCAACGTCCTGACTTTC	CASGKKGQGAGGANVLTF
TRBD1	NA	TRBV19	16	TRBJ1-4	TGTGCCAGTATCAACTCCAAGGGGACAGTTGGTGAAAAACTGTTTTTT	CASINSKGTVGEKLFF
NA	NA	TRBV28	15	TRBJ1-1	TGTGCCAGCAGTTTATTAGGACAATCGAACACTGAAGCTTTCTTT	CASSLLGQSNTEAFF
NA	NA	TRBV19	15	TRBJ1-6	TGTGCCAGTAGTATTGGCAGCTCCTATAATTCACCCCTCCACTTT	CASSIGSSYNSPLHF
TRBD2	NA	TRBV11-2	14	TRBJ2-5	TGTGCCAGCAGGCCGGGACTAGTTGTGGAGACCCAGTACTTC	CASRPGLVVETQYF
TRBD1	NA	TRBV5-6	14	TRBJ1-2	TGTGCCAGCAGCGCCCGGGACAGGAACTATGGCTACACCTTC	CASSARDRNYGYTF
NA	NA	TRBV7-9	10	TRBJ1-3	TGTGCTACTAACCCGGACACCATATATTTT	CATNPDTIYF